Presented here are 17 T cell receptor beta chains from one specimen sequenced in a study of monozygotic twins with cystic fibrosis. Measured with immunoSEQ multiplex PCR; TCRdb has only the in-frame clones, and not every one. This table has tens of thousands of clones, just over 90% appearing once. Sequenced input: blood. These receptors all come from a boy between 2 and 10 years old with cystic fibrosis.

The chain links TRBV7-8 to TRBJ1-1; D gene unclear. The CDR3 is 15 residues long. Germline lookup yields CDR1 SGHVS and CDR2 FQNEAQ. V lost 7 bases and J 1 base, leaving 16 bases between the germline ends. CDR3 residues: CASTSWSLSNTEAFF. The CDR3 coding sequence is TGTGCCAGCACCTCTTGGTCCCTGTCGAACACTGAAGCTTTCTTT.

The chain combines TRBV4-3 with TRBJ2-7, with TRBD2 identical over 10 bases. Germline loops: CDR1 LGHNA, CDR2 YSLEER. The CDR3 extends over 17 amino acids. Trimming cost V 0 bases and J 3 bases; bases outside gene matches: 8. The chain's CDR3 is CASSQENQREGLYEQYF. CDR3 sequence (DNA): TGCGCCAGCAGCCAAGAAAATCAGCGGGAGGGCCTCTACGAGCAGTACTTC.

This chain joins TRBV9 and TRBJ2-7, with no clear D. The V gene's germline CDR1 is SGDLS and CDR2 YYNGEE. The CDR3 sequence is 13 residues long. The ends were cut back, 4 bases at V and 3 bases at J, with 11 bases in the middle. This CDR3 is CASSPGGSYEQYF. CDR3 in DNA: TGTGCCAGCAGCCCCGGCGGAAGCTACGAGCAGTACTTC.

The V and J genes are TRBV7-6 and TRBJ1-4; D is perhaps TRBD1 (6 bases). Trimming took off 3 bases at V and 8 bases at J, with 16 bases between the two ends. Germline V gives CDR1 SGHVS, CDR2 FNYEAQ. This CDR3 contains 15 residues. The CDR3 spells CASSLYARGKEKLFF. The CDR3 DNA reads TGTGCCAGCAGCTTGTATGCCAGGGGCAAGGAAAAACTGTTTTTT.

The gene calls are TRBV27 and TRBJ2-7; TRBD1 might be the D (6 bases). The CDR3 runs 15 residues. Trimming shortened V by 5 bases and J by 3 bases, and 17 bases separated the two germline ends. The germline V gene has CDR1 MNHEY and CDR2 SMNVEV (reference sequence). DNA of the CDR3: TGTGCCAGCAGTCCCGCCGACAGGATTGACTACGAGCAGTACTTC. Its translation: CASSPADRIDYEQYF.

V gene TRBV5-4 combines with J gene TRBJ2-1; D remains ambiguous. Germline V gene sequence: CDR1 SGHNT, CDR2 YYREEE (reference sequence). The CDR3 is 13 amino acids. V gave up 6 bases and J gave up 0 bases, with 7 bases separating them. CDR3 in amino acids: CASTSDSYNEQFF. In nucleotides, the CDR3 is TGTGCCAGCACAAGCGACTCCTACAATGAGCAGTTCTTC. Complete variable domain (other parts from reference TRBV5-4 and TRBJ2-1): ETGVTQSPTHLIKTRGQQVTLRCSSQSGHNTVSWYQQALGQGPQFIFQYYREEENGRGNFPPRFSGLQFPNYSSELNVNALELDDSALYLCASTSDSYNEQFFGPGTRLTVL.

V and J are TRBV18 and TRBJ2-7; 10 positions match TRBD1. The length of the CDR3 is 14 residues. Unmatched junction bases numbered 7, after V lost 6 bases and J lost 5 bases. Germline V gene lookup returns CDR1 KGHSH and CDR2 LQKENI. The CDR3 nucleotides read TGTGCCAGCTCTCTCCGGGACAGGGGTGACGAGCAGTACTTC. Its protein is CASSLRDRGDEQYF.

The V gene is TRBV7-6, the J gene TRBJ2-7; the D is unclear. V dropped 1 base and J dropped 2 bases, with 9 bases sitting between them. The CDR3 sequence is 14 residues long. Germline CDR1 SGHVS, CDR2 FNYEAQ. DNA of the CDR3: TGTGCCAGCAGCTTAGGGGGTGGAACCTACGAGCAGTACTTC. Translated: CASSLGGGTYEQYF.

The chain carries TRBV18 and TRBJ2-1; 9 nucleotides agree with TRBD1. This CDR3 contains 14 residues. Unmatched junction bases numbered 4, after V lost 3 bases and J lost 7 bases. Germline CDR1 reads KGHSH; CDR2 reads LQKENI. The CDR3 nucleotides read TGTGCCAGCTCACCCCGGACAGGGGAGAATGAGCAGTTCTTC. The encoded protein is CASSPRTGENEQFF.

The chain is built from TRBV13 and TRBJ1-1, with D hard to call. V gave up 4 bases and J gave up 0 bases, with 15 bases separating them. Germline values: CDR1 PRHDT, CDR2 FYEKMQ (reference sequence). The CDR3 contains 16 residues. For the CDR3, the DNA is TGTGCCAGCAGCTCTACCTTGGACGCAATGAACACTGAAGCTTTCTTT. This codes for CASSSTLDAMNTEAFF.

This chain joins TRBV14 and TRBJ1-1; TRBD1 aligns across 9 bases. V was clipped by 3 bases and J by 5 bases; unmatched bases: 7. The CDR3 contains 15 residues. CDR1 is SGHDN and CDR2 is FVKESK in the germline V gene. CDR3 bases: TGTGCCAGCAGCCACCATACAGGGGGCTGGACTGAAGCTTTCTTT. This gives the protein CASSHHTGGWTEAFF. Variable domain in full (rest from reference TRBV14 and TRBJ1-1): EAGVTQFPSHSVIEKGQTVTLRCDPISGHDNLYWYRRVMGKEIKFLLHFVKESKQDESGMPNNRFLAERTGGTYSTLKVQPAELEDSGVYFCASSHHTGGWTEAFFGQGTRLTVV.

The CDR3 DNA follows: TGTGCCAGCAGCTTTCCTCCGGGTGGCTACACCTTC. It codes for CASSFPPGGYTF. V is TRBV5-4 and J is TRBJ1-2; D is unresolved. The V and J ends lost 2 bases and 7 bases respectively, with 9 bases between them. The CDR3 spans 12 residues. From germline, CDR1 is SGHNT and CDR2 YYREEE (reference sequence).

V usage is TRBV19 and J usage is TRBJ2-7; tentatively, D is TRBD2 (5 bases). With 6 bases removed from V and 0 bases from J, the gap between germline ends came to 12 bases. The germline gives CDR1 LNHDA, CDR2 SQIVND (reference sequence). The CDR3 runs to 14 residues. DNA for the CDR3: TGTGCCAGTAGGAGGGTACTAAGCTCCTACGAGCAGTACTTC. Protein sequence: CASRRVLSSYEQYF. Full variable domain (outside the CDR3, taken from reference TRBV19 and TRBJ2-7): DGGITQSPKYLFRKEGQNVTLSCEQNLNHDAMYWYRQDPGQGLRLIYYSQIVNDFQKGDIAEGYSVSREKKESFPLTVTSAQKNPTAFYLCASRRVLSSYEQYFGPGTRLTVT.

The V gene is TRBV13, the J gene TRBJ1-2; D is uncertain. The CDR3 consists of 11 residues. Trimming shortened V by 0 bases and J by 10 bases, and 6 bases separated the two germline ends. Per germline, CDR1 PRHDT and CDR2 FYEKMQ (reference sequence). The CDR3 loop reads CASSLGGDYTF. The CDR3 DNA reads TGTGCCAGCAGCTTAGGGGGCGACTACACCTTC.

The V gene is TRBV6-5, the J gene TRBJ2-1; 7 bases map to TRBD1. Unmatched junction bases numbered 8, after V lost 6 bases and J lost 3 bases. Germline V CDR1 and CDR2: MNHEY, SVGAGI. This CDR3 region has 15 residues. The CDR3 here is CASRRRDRNYNEQFF. The CDR3 bases are TGTGCCAGCAGGCGCCGGGACAGAAACTACAATGAGCAGTTCTTC.

The V gene is TRBV19, the J gene TRBJ2-4; the match to TRBD1 covers 8 bases. Germline V lookup: CDR1 LNHDA, CDR2 SQIVND (reference sequence). The CDR3 is 14 amino acids. Trimming took 6 bases from V and 8 from J; bases not matched to a gene: 9. The CDR3 DNA reads TGTGCCAGTAGGGCGGCAGGGGGCAGGGACATTCAGTACTTC. Residues: CASRAAGGRDIQYF.

The chain recombines TRBV6-4 with TRBJ2-3; 13 positions agree with TRBD2. V shed 3 bases and J 4 bases; nucleotides not matched to a gene: 1. The CDR3 runs 15 residues. CDR1 and CDR2 from the germline V gene are MRHNA and SNTAGT. CDR3 nucleotides: TGTGCCAGCAGTGAGGGACTAGCGGGGCCAGATACGCAGTATTTT. Translated, it gives CASSEGLAGPDTQYF.